This passage covers 18 T cell receptor beta chains from one sample sequenced in a study of cytomegalovirus exposure and HLA in healthy donors. The PCR made use of 60 Vbeta and 13 Jbeta primers. Some clones are missing from TCRdb's copy, which holds only in-frame ones; the method was immunoSEQ multiplex PCR. Among tens of thousands of clones, just under 80% were seen once, and the ten largest hold 3.5% to 5%. The specimen was PBMCs. The source of these receptors is a woman aged 25 to 45 in good health and CMV-seronegative.

This chain uses TRBV29-1 with TRBJ2-3, with TRBD1 as a possible D gene (6 bases). V was trimmed by 5 bases and J by 6 bases, leaving 12 bases between them. This CDR3 contains 12 residues. Germline V lookup: CDR1 SQVTM, CDR2 ANQGSEA. The CDR3 loop reads CSVPRQGDTQYF. The CDR3 DNA is TGCAGCGTTCCTCGCCAGGGGGATACGCAGTATTTT.

This clone has only one observation. V usage is TRBV7-2 and J usage is TRBJ1-1, with D perhaps TRBD1 (5 bases). The germline V gene encodes CDR1 SGHTA and CDR2 FQGNSA. The CDR3 has 13 amino acids. V shed 8 bases and J shed 11 bases, with 21 bases lying between them. The CDR3 spells CASASTSGVGAFF. The CDR3 DNA reads as TGTGCCAGCGCGTCAACGTCGGGGGTGGGGGCTTTCTTT.

The rearrangement links TRBV18 to TRBJ1-1; D not resolved. Germline CDR1 KGHSH, CDR2 LQKENI. V was pared by 3 bases and J by 1 base, with 9 bases between. The CDR3 is 14 amino acids. This CDR3 is CASSPAGTNTEAFF. The CDR3 DNA reads TGTGCCAGCTCACCTGCAGGAACGAACACTGAAGCTTTCTTT.

The chain employs TRBV27 and TRBJ2-5, with D possibly matching TRBD1 (5 bases). The CDR3 covers 11 residues. In germline, CDR1 is MNHEY, CDR2 SMNVEV (reference sequence). V was trimmed by 7 bases and J by 7 bases, leaving 10 bases between them. CDR3 loop: CASNWGGTQYF. In nucleotides, the CDR3 is TGTGCCAGCAACTGGGGCGGGACCCAGTACTTC.

The rearrangement uses TRBV7-3 and TRBJ2-1, with 9 bases aligning to TRBD1. The CDR3 has 15 residues. Germline-derived CDR1 and CDR2 are SGHTA and FQGTGA. V lost 5 bases to trimming and J lost 7 bases; unmatched junction nucleotides: 9. CDR3 bases: TGTGCCAGCAGCCGTCCGGGACAGGGTAGGAATGAGCAGTTCTTC. This sequence encodes CASSRPGQGRNEQFF.

This clone was detected only once. The chain carries TRBV4-3 and TRBJ2-7, with D unresolved. Germline loops: CDR1 LGHNA, CDR2 YSLEER. The CDR3 totals 15 residues. V was pared by 1 base and J by 1 base, with 11 bases between. CDR3 in amino acids: CASSQGVLPSYEQYF. CDR3 coding DNA: TGCGCCAGCAGCCAAGGCGTACTGCCGTCCTACGAGCAGTACTTC.

Written as DNA, the CDR3 is TGTGCCAGCAGCCCGGAGCCCACTATGAACACTGAAGCTTTCTTT. Translating gives CASSPEPTMNTEAFF. V is TRBV7-6 and J is TRBJ1-1; D gene ambiguous. The CDR3 consists of 15 residues. The germline V gene has CDR1 SGHVS and CDR2 FNYEAQ. V was clipped by 5 bases and J by 0 bases, with 13 bases between them.

The chain couples TRBV25-1 to TRBJ1-1; no reliable D call. This CDR3 is 14 amino acids long. Per the germline V gene, CDR1 is MGHDK and CDR2 is SYGVNS. V was cut by 2 bases and J by 1 base, with 8 bases left in between. CDR3 coding DNA: TGTGCCAGCAGTGAAAGTCGCGCGAACACTGAAGCTTTCTTT. This encodes CASSESRANTEAFF.

This clone turned up a few times. The V call is TRBV6-1, the J call TRBJ1-4; TRBD1 is a possible D gene (6 bases). V was trimmed by 7 bases and J by 7 bases, leaving 13 bases between them. The CDR3 length is 13 residues. In germline, CDR1 is MNHNS, CDR2 SASEGT. This CDR3 reads CASTSRDTEKLFF. Here the CDR3 DNA reads TGTGCCAGCACATCCAGGGACACTGAAAAACTGTTTTTT.

This clone showed up just once. V and J are TRBV5-4 and TRBJ2-5; 11 positions agree with TRBD2. The CDR3 sequence is 15 residues long. V dropped 0 bases and J dropped 4; count of bases not matched to a gene: 2. CDR1 SGHNT and CDR2 YYREEE come from the germline V gene (reference sequence). The CDR3: CASSLVAGGAETQYF. The CDR3 bases are TGTGCCAGCAGCTTGGTAGCGGGAGGGGCAGAGACCCAGTACTTC.

The chain carries TRBV6-5 and TRBJ1-2, with D perhaps matching TRBD1 (5 bases). Trimming pared 4 bases from V and 4 bases from J, leaving 13 bases between. The CDR3 length is 14 residues. The germline V gene has CDR1 MNHEY and CDR2 SVGAGI. CDR3 sequence (DNA): TGTGCCAGCAGTTTCACAGGCCTAGGCTATGGCTACACCTTC. Translated: CASSFTGLGYGYTF.

This chain uses TRBV28 with TRBJ1-1, with TRBD1 matching over 8 bases. This CDR3 has 15 residues. CDR1 is MDHEN and CDR2 is SYDVKM in the germline V gene. The ends lost 4 bases at V and 5 bases at J; junction bases unmatched: 9. For the CDR3, the DNA is TGTGCCAGCAGTTCCTCGATACAGGGGGGGACTGAAGCTTTCTTT. Protein sequence: CASSSSIQGGTEAFF.

This clone was counted once. The rearrangement links TRBV5-1 to TRBJ1-1, with D possibly matching TRBD1 (6 bases). V was shortened by 7 bases and J by 1 base, with 17 bases between the two germline ends. Germline loops: CDR1 SGHRS, CDR2 YFSETQ. There are 15 residues in the CDR3. The DNA for the CDR3 is TGCGCCAGCTGGGGGGGCCGAGGAGGGAACACTGAAGCTTTCTTT. This translates into CASWGGRGGNTEAFF.

This clone was seen a single time. The gene calls are TRBV19 and TRBJ2-3; 7 bases map to TRBD2. Per germline, CDR1 LNHDA and CDR2 SQIVND (reference sequence). This CDR3 is built from 14 residues. The trim removed 5 bases at V and 4 bases at J, leaving 6 bases unmatched. CDR3 coding DNA: TGTGCCAGTAGTGGGGGAGGGCCGGCAGATACGCAGTATTTT. This translates into CASSGGGPADTQYF.

J is TRBJ2-5 and V is TRBV5-4; a possible D gene is TRBD2 (6 bases). The V gene lost 4 bases and the J gene lost 2 bases, with 18 bases spanning the gap. Germline V lookup: CDR1 SGHNT, CDR2 YYREEE (reference sequence). CDR3 length equals 16 residues. In nucleotides, the CDR3 is TGTGCCAGCAGCACCGGGCGGGACGGAGGTCAAGAGACCCAGTACTTC. It is translated as CASSTGRDGGQETQYF.

This sequence joins TRBV29-1 and TRBJ1-2; D unresolved. The CDR3 extends over 14 amino acids. Germline lookup yields CDR1 SQVTM and CDR2 ANQGSEA. V was trimmed by 3 bases and J by 0 bases, leaving 11 bases between them. The chain's CDR3 is CSVDPQESNYGYTF. The CDR3 DNA reads as TGCAGCGTTGATCCCCAGGAATCTAACTATGGCTACACCTTC.

As regards this clone: At one end the junction does not follow the germline gene, possibly because of a read error. This rearrangement joins TRBV30 to TRBJ2-5; possibly TRBD1 for D (7 bases). Germline CDR1 GTSNPN, CDR2 SVGIG (reference sequence). The length of the CDR3 is 13 residues. The CDR3 DNA sequence: TGTGCCCGGAGTCCCAGGGGGGTAGGGACCCAGTACTTC. Amino acid sequence: CARSPRGVGTQYF.

This clone appeared a few times. The V gene is TRBV6-4, the J gene TRBJ1-6, with TRBD1 matching over 9 bases. This CDR3 comprises 18 residues. Germline V gene data show CDR1 as MRHNA and CDR2 as SNTAGT. V lost 2 bases to trimming and J lost 8 bases; unmatched junction nucleotides: 13. CDR3 residues: CASSDVLMDRGGDSPLHF. The CDR3 coding sequence is TGTGCCAGCAGTGACGTTCTTATGGACAGGGGAGGAGATTCACCCCTCCACTTT.